Given below is one T cell receptor (beta chain) in context. This entry belongs to a study of blood T cell repertoires in COVID-19. Background on the study: Acute-phase and convalescent COVID-19 samples originated in the United States, Italy and Spain.

The V gene's germline CDR1 is SGHAT and CDR2 FQNNGV. The CDR3 spans 13 residues. V lost 5 bases, J lost 7 bases, and 3 bases stayed unmatched. Ages ranged from about 18 to 90 years, with residence in 20 to 30 US areas. Participant-given clinical history determined each cohort assignment. TCRdb keeps only in-frame clones here, not all; method: immunoSEQ multiplex PCR. The repertoire holds 330,000 or so clones, with approximately 92% as singletons. The chain links TRBV11-2 to TRBJ2-2, with 8 nucleotides matching TRBD1. The clonotype originates from a woman aged 30 to 39 who had recovered from COVID-19. What was sequenced was PBMCs or T cells enriched from blood (not recorded which). DNA for the CDR3: TGTGCCAGCAGCCGGACAGGGTTCGGGGAGCTGTTTTTT. As protein: CASSRTGFGELFF.